This T cell receptor (beta chain) was identified during a study of blood T cell repertoires in COVID-19. Study-wide context: The origin of the acute and convalescent COVID-19 samples was the United States, Italy and Spain. PBMCs, B-cell-depleted T cells, or T cells were the source of the cDNA or gDNA that made up the material.

As handled by the study authors: Amplification from reference gene primers served as the basis for estimated nucleated cell counts. Data came from immunoSEQ multiplex PCR; TCRdb stores just in-frame clones and leaves some out. V and J calls and clone size are those listed in that table; D and trimming were worked out from the DNA. The data contain approximately 450,000 clones, 70% to 90% of them singletons. Participants had their cohort set by participant-reported clinical history. Sequencing was performed on PBMCs or T cells enriched from blood (not recorded which). The receptor's source is a young woman with acute COVID-19.

CDR3 in DNA: TGTGCCAGCAGCGTAGGGGGACTTCCCACAGATACGCAGTATTTT. Amino acids: CASSVGGLPTDTQYF. The chain recombines TRBV9 with TRBJ2-3, with D possibly being TRBD2 (6 bases). The germline V gene encodes CDR1 SGDLS and CDR2 YYNGEE. CDR3 length: 15 residues. V was shortened by 0 bases and J by 2 bases, with 10 bases between the two germline ends. Full variable domain (missing parts from reference TRBV9 and TRBJ2-3): DSGVTQTPKHLITATGQRVTLRCSPRSGDLSVYWYQQSLDQGLQFLIQYYNGEERAKGNILERFSAQQFPDLHSELNLSSLELGDSALYFCASSVGGLPTDTQYFGPGTRLTVL.